One and the same sample provided the 21 T cell receptor beta chains below, sequenced in a study of identical twins. TCRdb reprocessed the 5' RACE reads via MiXCR and lists one record per CDR3 protein. The sample yields 690,000 or so distinct CDR3 sequences, 8.5% to 9.5% seen once. This sample was also put to use in a study of yellow fever vaccine responses in identical twins.

Sample: PBMCs. The receptors here all came from a woman between 18 and 29 years old in good health.

The chain employs TRBV27 and TRBJ2-1, with 9 bases fitting TRBD2. In germline, CDR1 is MNHEY, CDR2 SMNVEV (reference sequence). With 6 bases clipped from V and 8 bases from J, the junction kept 14 bases outside the gene matches. The CDR3 has 16 residues. Here the CDR3 DNA reads TGTGCCAGCAGCCTCGGACTAGCGCTTCATGAGGATGAGCAGTTCTTC. Protein sequence: CASSLGLALHEDEQFF.

This clonotype was detected only a few times. This chain links TRBV5-6 with TRBJ2-1; 7 nucleotides match TRBD2. The CDR3 runs 14 residues. CDR1 SGHDT and CDR2 YYEEEE come from the germline V gene. V dropped 4 bases and J dropped 5; count of bases not matched to a gene: 6. The CDR3, as DNA: TGTGCCAGCAGCCCCGGGACTACCGACAATGAGCAGTTCTTC. Encoded protein: CASSPGTTDNEQFF.

The V gene is TRBV19, the J gene TRBJ2-2, with D hard to call. This CDR3 spans 15 amino acids. Deletions cut 1 base from V and 7 bases from J, with 13 bases between. The V gene's germline CDR1 is LNHDA and CDR2 SQIVND (reference sequence). The CDR3 loop is CASSIAPRSHGELFF. CDR3 coding DNA: TGTGCCAGTAGTATAGCCCCTCGTAGTCACGGGGAGCTGTTTTTT.

The chain is built from TRBV15 and TRBJ2-4; 15 bases line up with TRBD2. J lost 8 bases, V lost 6 bases, and 5 bases had no gene match. Germline values: CDR1 LNHNV, CDR2 YYDKDF (reference sequence). The CDR3 totals 15 residues. Here the CDR3 DNA reads TGTGCCACCAGTCGGACTAGCGGGAGGGAGGACATTCAGTACTTC. As protein: CATSRTSGREDIQYF. The full variable domain, rest sourced from reference TRBV15 and TRBJ2-4, is DAMVIQNPRYQVTQFGKPVTLSCSQTLNHNVMYWYQQKSSQAPKLLFHYYDKDFNNEADTPDNFQSRRPNTSFCFLDIRSPGLGDTAMYLCATSRTSGREDIQYFGAGTRLSVL.

The gene calls are TRBV5-6 and TRBJ2-3; D perhaps matches TRBD2 (6 bases). Per germline, CDR1 SGHDT and CDR2 YYEEEE. This CDR3 has 14 amino acids. V lost 4 bases and J 1 base, leaving 10 bases between the germline ends. CDR3 nucleotide sequence: TGTGCCAGCAGCCCCGAGCGGGGCACAGATACGCAGTATTTT. Its translation: CASSPERGTDTQYF.

A few counts support this clonotype. The J gene is TRBJ2-7, the V gene TRBV7-9; TRBD2 agrees at 11 bases. This CDR3 has 15 amino acids. CDR1 and CDR2 (germline): SEHNR, FQNEAQ (reference sequence). J lost 3 bases, V lost 5 bases, and 6 bases had no gene match. As DNA, the CDR3 is TGTGCCAGCAGCGAACTAGCGGGAGCTGGCTACGAGCAGTACTTC. Protein sequence: CASSELAGAGYEQYF. Filled out from reference TRBV7-9 and TRBJ2-7, the complete variable domain reads DTGVSQNPRHKITKRGQNVTFRCDPISEHNRLYWYRQTLGQGPEFLTYFQNEAQLEKSRLLSDRFSAERPKGSFSTLEIQRTEQGDSAMYLCASSELAGAGYEQYFGPGTRLTVT.

The chain has TRBV13 and TRBJ1-1, with D unresolved. The CDR3 spans 13 residues. Germline CDR1 reads PRHDT; CDR2 reads FYEKMQ (reference sequence). V shed 4 bases and J shed 3 bases, with 9 bases lying between them. The CDR3 bases are TGTGCCAGCAGCTCCCTCCGGGACACTGAAGCTTTCTTT. It is translated as CASSSLRDTEAFF.

There are a few counts of this clonotype. The rearrangement uses TRBV3-1 and TRBJ1-1; D is unresolved. This CDR3 comprises 12 residues. Per the germline V gene, CDR1 is LGHDT and CDR2 is YNNKEL (reference sequence). V lost 6 bases and J 1 base, leaving 6 bases between the germline ends. CDR3 nucleotide sequence: TGTGCCAGCAGATCCCAGAACACTGAAGCTTTCTTT. Amino acid sequence: CASRSQNTEAFF. The variable domain in full, with the rest retrieved from reference TRBV3-1 and TRBJ1-1, is DTAVSQTPKYLVTQMGNDKSIKCEQNLGHDTMYWYKQDSKKFLKIMFSYNNKELIINETVPNRFSPKSPDKAHLNLHINSLELGDSAVYFCASRSQNTEAFFGQGTRLTVV.

The genes are TRBV27 and TRBJ1-2; D gene ambiguous. The CDR3 consists of 15 residues. V was clipped by 2 bases and J by 7 bases, with 17 bases between them. Looked up from germline, CDR1 is MNHEY and CDR2 is SMNVEV (reference sequence). The CDR3 region has the DNA TGTGCCAGCAGTTTACAAAGGAATGGTTATCGTGGCTACACCTTC. Its protein is CASSLQRNGYRGYTF.

This sequence joins TRBV14 and TRBJ2-2, with TRBD2 as a possible D gene (6 bases). Per germline, CDR1 SGHDN and CDR2 FVKESK. This CDR3 region has 16 residues. The V end lost 4 bases, the J end lost 0 bases, and 12 bases lay between the germline ends. Written as DNA, the CDR3 is TGTGCCAGCAGCCCCTGGACTACCTCGAACACCGGGGAGCTGTTTTTT. This gives the protein CASSPWTTSNTGELFF.

This chain uses TRBV27 with TRBJ2-7; D is possibly TRBD1 (5 bases). Germline-derived CDR1 and CDR2 are MNHEY and SMNVEV (reference sequence). With 4 bases removed from V and 11 bases from J, the gap between germline ends came to 24 bases. The CDR3 totals 15 residues. The CDR3 loop reads CASSSISRPGLGEYF. The CDR3 region has the DNA TGTGCCAGCAGTTCCATTTCCCGTCCGGGCTTAGGGGAGTACTTC.

V gene TRBV3-1 combines with J gene TRBJ1-1; D might be TRBD1 (6 bases). Germline lookup yields CDR1 LGHDT and CDR2 YNNKEL (reference sequence). The V gene lost 7 bases and the J gene lost 3 bases, with 18 bases spanning the gap. CDR3 size: 15 residues. The CDR3 protein is CASNRWGGADTEAFF. Here the CDR3 DNA reads TGTGCCAGCAACCGGTGGGGGGGCGCAGACACTGAAGCTTTCTTT. The variable domain in full, with the rest retrieved from reference TRBV3-1 and TRBJ1-1, is DTAVSQTPKYLVTQMGNDKSIKCEQNLGHDTMYWYKQDSKKFLKIMFSYNNKELIINETVPNRFSPKSPDKAHLNLHINSLELGDSAVYFCASNRWGGADTEAFFGQGTRLTVV.

The V call is TRBV21-1, the J call TRBJ2-5; TRBD1, the table's D call, lacks a check against the DNA. TRBV21-1 is designated a pseudogene. The CDR3 spans 15 residues. CDR3 sequence: CASSRGARGQETQYF. The DNA of the CDR3 is TGTGCCAGCAGCAGGGGGGCCAGGGGCCAAGAGACCCAGTACTTC.

The J gene is TRBJ2-5, the V gene TRBV25-1; 7 bases align to TRBD2. With 4 bases clipped from V and 2 bases from J, the junction kept 10 bases outside the gene matches. The CDR3 is 16 amino acids. The germline V gene has CDR1 MGHDK and CDR2 SYGVNS. This CDR3 is CASSAHRGEGQETQYF. The CDR3, as DNA: TGTGCCAGCAGTGCCCACCGGGGGGAGGGGCAAGAGACCCAGTACTTC. Using reference TRBV25-1 and TRBJ2-5 for the parts outside the CDR3, the full variable domain is EADIYQTPRYLVIGTGKKITLECSQTMGHDKMYWYQQDPGMELHLIHYSYGVNSTEKGDLSSESTVSRIRTEHFPLTLESARPSHTSQYLCASSAHRGEGQETQYFGPGTRLLVL.

The chain carries TRBV6-1 and TRBJ2-5, with TRBD2 matching 8 bases. The CDR3 is made up of 15 amino acids. Trimming took 6 bases from V and 5 from J; bases not matched to a gene: 11. In germline, CDR1 is MNHNS, CDR2 SASEGT. The CDR3 sequence: CASSLLAAPGETQYF. The CDR3 DNA sequence: TGTGCCAGCAGCCTACTAGCGGCGCCAGGGGAGACCCAGTACTTC.

J is TRBJ1-6 and V is TRBV27, with TRBD1 matching 9 bases. Trimming cost V 4 bases and J 8 bases; bases outside gene matches: 3. This CDR3 comprises 14 residues. Looked up from germline, CDR1 is MNHEY and CDR2 is SMNVEV (reference sequence). The CDR3 nucleotides read TGTGCCAGCAGTTCCACAGGGGGCCATTCACCCCTCCACTTT. This encodes CASSSTGGHSPLHF.

This clonotype showed up just a few times. This sequence joins TRBV11-2 and TRBJ2-2; TRBD2 aligns across 10 bases. Germline V gene data show CDR1 as SGHAT and CDR2 as FQNNGV. The V gene end was trimmed by 2 bases and the J gene end by 4 bases; junction bases not matched to a gene: 16. The CDR3 runs to 20 residues. Here the CDR3 reads CASSLKVGSLAGARTGELFF. DNA of the CDR3: TGTGCCAGCAGCTTAAAGGTCGGGAGTCTAGCGGGGGCACGCACCGGGGAGCTGTTTTTT.

This clonotype was counted many times. An end of the junction does not agree with germline; a read error may underlie this. V and J are TRBV5-1 and TRBJ2-5, with D possibly being TRBD1 (5 bases). The CDR3 consists of 13 residues. Germline V gene data show CDR1 as SGHRS and CDR2 as YFSETQ. The DNA for the CDR3 is TGTGCCAGCAGTTTAGGGGTCCAAGAGACCCAGTACTTC. Translation gives CASSLGVQETQYF.

In this sample, this clonotype turned up a few times. The rearrangement uses TRBV27 and TRBJ1-5; perhaps TRBD1 as D (5 bases). Germline assignment: CDR1 MNHEY and CDR2 SMNVEV (reference sequence). V lost 0 bases to trimming and J lost 6 bases, with 6 bases between them. The CDR3 totals 13 residues. The CDR3 loop is CASSLSGGQPQHF. For the CDR3, the DNA is TGTGCCAGCAGTTTATCGGGGGGTCAGCCCCAGCATTTT.

This clonotype appeared many times. The J gene is TRBJ2-1, the V gene TRBV19, with 12 bases aligning to TRBD2. V was pared by 4 bases and J by 5 bases, with 6 bases of the junction left unmatched. The CDR3 is 16 amino acids. The germline V gene has CDR1 LNHDA and CDR2 SQIVND (reference sequence). The CDR3 sequence is CASSRLAGEPNNEQFF. As DNA, the CDR3 is TGTGCCAGTAGTAGACTAGCGGGGGAACCCAACAATGAGCAGTTCTTC.

In its sample, this clonotype was seen many times. The gene calls are TRBV12-3 or TRBV12-4 and TRBJ2-7, with TRBD2 as a possible D gene (6 bases). The V end lost 5 bases, the J end lost 4 bases, and 18 bases lay between the germline ends. This CDR3 spans 15 amino acids. CDR3 coding DNA: TGTGCCAGCAGTGGCCTGGGGGGTGGGGCATACGAGCAGTACTTC. As protein: CASSGLGGGAYEQYF.